This section outlines one T cell receptor beta chain sequence together with its context. The sample belongs to a study of blood T cell repertoires in COVID-19. Across the whole study: Samples came from the United States, Italy and Spain, spanning acute and convalescent COVID-19. PBMCs, B-cell-depleted T cells, or T cells were the source of the cDNA or gDNA that made up the material.

Authors' methods: Reference gene primers were amplified, and this amplification served to estimate nucleated cell counts. The table came from immunoSEQ multiplex PCR; TCRdb's copy has only in-frame clones and leaves some out. V, J and clone size were drawn from that table, and D and trimming were deduced from the DNA. The top ten hold 18% of the sample, which has tens of thousands of clones, 75% to 90% seen once. This CDR3 has 16 residues. Trimming shortened V by 7 bases and J by 0 bases, and 16 bases separated the two germline ends. Looked up from germline, CDR1 is MDHEN and CDR2 is SYDVKM. The sequence came from a woman in her sixties or seventies with COVID-19, enrolled during active disease. The material sequenced was peripheral blood. The chain uses TRBV28 and TRBJ1-3, with D possibly TRBD1 on 6 matching bases. CDR3 sequence: CASTFGGGGSGNTIYF. As DNA, the CDR3 is TGTGCCAGCACCTTTGGAGGGGGGGGCTCTGGAAACACCATATATTTT.